This T cell receptor beta chain was found in a study of cytomegalovirus exposure and HLA in healthy donors. Study-wide results and caveats: As a later analysis revealed, most CMV-associated TCR beta chains appeared HLA-restricted.

The CDR3 loop spans 17 amino acids. With V trimmed by 3 bases and J by 4 bases, 10 bases remained unmatched. Germline-derived CDR1 and CDR2 are LGHNT and FRNRAP. Turning to this clone: Antigen: not known.

The PCR was carried out with 60 Vbeta primers and 13 Jbeta primers. Sequencing was performed with immunoSEQ multiplex PCR; in TCRdb, only in-frame clones are kept and a portion is missing. The sample has 120,000 to 150,000 clones; roughly 80% are singletons. Source material: PBMCs. The sequence came from a middle-aged woman in good health and CMV-seropositive. The V call is TRBV12-5, the J call TRBJ2-2; TRBD2 matches at 8 bases. CDR3 residues: CASGLSERGPGTGELFF. Written as DNA, the CDR3 is TGTGCTAGTGGTTTATCTGAGCGGGGGCCGGGCACCGGGGAGCTGTTTTTT.